The 8 T cell receptor beta chains given below trace back to one sample, sequenced in a study of beta chain features in type 1 diabetes. The isolated RNA, all of it, was reverse transcribed, so expressed TCRB transcripts were what got sequenced. This table comes from immunoSEQ multiplex PCR, and its TCRdb copy is limited to in-frame clones, with some not included. The table has about 900,000 clones, about a sixth seen once; the top ten hold around 0.02%. Sequencing was performed on naive CD4+ T cells from blood. Receptor source: a woman aged 18-35 years in good health.

This clone was seen more than once but under ten times. The rearrangement uses TRBV4-3 and TRBJ2-7, with D perhaps TRBD2 (6 bases). The CDR3 contains 15 residues. CDR1 is LGHNA and CDR2 is YSLEER in the germline V gene. Trimming took off 1 base at V and 1 base at J, with 11 bases between the two ends. CDR3 sequence (DNA): TGCGCCAGCAGCCAAGGGGTTGCGGGGTCCTACGAGCAGTACTTC. Protein sequence: CASSQGVAGSYEQYF.

The genes are TRBV7-9 and TRBJ1-4, with no clear D. Trimming took 3 bases from V and 5 from J, leaving 7 bases between them. The CDR3 covers 13 residues. Germline V gene sequence: CDR1 SEHNR, CDR2 FQNEAQ (reference sequence). The CDR3 reads CASSLNRNEKLFF. CDR3 DNA: TGTGCCAGCAGCTTGAACAGAAATGAAAAACTGTTTTTT.

This clone came up a few times. This chain uses TRBV4-1 with TRBJ2-7, with D perhaps assigned TRBD1 or TRBD2 (6 bases each). The length of the CDR3 is 15 residues. The germline gives CDR1 MGHRA, CDR2 YSYEKL. Trimming took off 1 base at V and 4 bases at J, with 14 bases between the two ends. CDR3 sequence: CASSQAGTGRYEQYF. The CDR3 DNA follows: TGCGCCAGCAGCCAAGCGGGAACAGGGAGGTACGAGCAGTACTTC.

The chain couples TRBV7-9 to TRBJ1-2, with 7 positions matching TRBD1. This CDR3 is 15 amino acids long. Germline V gives CDR1 SEHNR, CDR2 FQNEAQ (reference sequence). V gave up 2 bases and J gave up 6 bases; unmatched junction bases: 9. CDR3 DNA sequence: TGTGCCAGCAGCTTACGACAGGGCCTGGCGGATGGCTACACCTTC. It encodes CASSLRQGLADGYTF.

This clone came up a few times. This sequence joins TRBV9 and TRBJ2-6; D may be TRBD1 (5 bases). The V gene's germline CDR1 is SGDLS and CDR2 YYNGEE. The CDR3 length is 18 residues. V lost 2 bases, J lost 0 bases, and 15 bases lay in between. For the CDR3, the DNA is TGTGCCAGCAGCGTCGGACACGGGCTGAGCTCTGGGGCCAACGTCCTGACTTTC. Amino acid sequence: CASSVGHGLSSGANVLTF.

CDR3 region: CASSLSGQFYSGNTIYF. The CDR3 DNA reads as TGCGCCAGCAGCCTTTCGGGACAGTTCTACTCTGGAAACACCATATATTTT. The chain uses TRBV4-1 and TRBJ1-3, with TRBD1 matching over 7 bases. After removal of 4 bases from V and 0 bases from J, the junction contained 9 bases not matched to a gene. Germline values: CDR1 MGHRA, CDR2 YSYEKL. This CDR3 comprises 17 residues.

V and J are TRBV4-2 and TRBJ1-2; the match to TRBD1 covers 7 bases. This CDR3 is 16 amino acids long. The V segment lost 1 base and the J segment 1 base; nucleotides outside the gene matches: 6. Germline-derived CDR1 and CDR2 are LGHNA and YNFKEQ. CDR3: CASSQGGTADNYGYTF. DNA of the CDR3: TGTGCCAGCAGCCAAGGCGGGACAGCCGATAACTATGGCTACACCTTC.

This rearrangement joins TRBV28 to TRBJ2-1; 7 bases agree with TRBD2. The CDR3 is 16 amino acids. Germline CDR1 is MDHEN and CDR2 is SYDVKM. With 6 bases clipped from V and 6 bases from J, the junction kept 14 bases outside the gene matches. CDR3 DNA: TGTGCCAGCAGAGCCATGGCGGGAGTACGAGGCAATGAGCAGTTCTTC. This codes for CASRAMAGVRGNEQFF.